Listed below are T cell receptor beta chains from one sample, sequenced in a study of blood T cell repertoires in COVID-19. Here immunoSEQ multiplex PCR was the method, and the copy in TCRdb shows in-frame clones only, minus some. The sample consists of approximately 120,000 clones, roughly four fifths of them appearing once. The sequencing sample was made of peripheral blood. These receptors were collected from a human donor in a cohort sampled during active COVID-19. CDR3s include the opening cysteine and the closing phenylalanine or tryptophan. Fields, in order: V gene, clone size, J gene, D gene, CDR3 DNA, CDR3 protein. The D gene is left open where the match is weak. Size tells how often a clone was seen (once, few, many) or the class of an expanded clone, and some rows leave it out.

TRBV3-1/TRBV3-2	-	TRBJ2-7	-	TGTGCCAGCAGCCAAGTCGAGCGCGAGCAGTACTTC	CASSQVEREQYF
TRBV6-1	-	TRBJ1-2	-	TGTGCCAGCAGTGAACTTGGGACATTCAATGGCTACACCTTC	CASSELGTFNGYTF
TRBV28	-	TRBJ1-6	TRBD1	TGTGCCAGCAGGACTTCAGGACAGGTGGATAATTCACCCCTCCACTTT	CASRTSGQVDNSPLHF
TRBV30	-	TRBJ1-2	-	TGTGCCTGGACCGGACAGTTGAGAACTGGCTACACCTTC	CAWTGQLRTGYTF
TRBV5-1	-	TRBJ2-7	TRBD2	TGCGCCAGCAGCAGGGAGGGGTCCTACGAGCAGTACTTC	CASSREGSYEQYF
TRBV28	once	TRBJ1-1	TRBD1	TGTGCCAGCAGTTCCGGGACAGGGGGCACTGAAGCTTTCTTT	CASSSGTGGTEAFF
TRBV13	-	TRBJ1-2	-	TGTGCCAGCAGTCGTACTTCTAACTATGGCTACACCTTC	CASSRTSNYGYTF
TRBV7-9	-	TRBJ1-2	TRBD1	TGTGCCAGCAGCTCTTCTAGGGACAGCCAAAGCCGAGGGTATGGCTACACCTTC	CASSSSRDSQSRGYGYTF
TRBV6-6	-	TRBJ2-7	TRBD1	TGTGCCAGCAGGTCATCCCCCGGGACAGGGTCCTACGAGCAGTACTTC	CASRSSPGTGSYEQYF
TRBV11-2	-	TRBJ2-7	-	TGTGCCAGCAGCTTAGCAGGTCCCTCCTACGAGCAGTACTTC	CASSLAGPSYEQYF
TRBV30	-	TRBJ2-7	-	TGTGCCTGGAGTCGTCAGGGGGGCGAGCAGTACTTC	CAWSRQGGEQYF
TRBV19	-	TRBJ1-1	-	TGTGCCAGTAGTATATACAGGAACACTGAAGCTTTCTTT	CASSIYRNTEAFF
TRBV15	once	TRBJ2-3	-	TGTGCCACCAGCAGAGGTGTTGTCCGCCGGGGCACAGATACGCAGTATTTT	CATSRGVVRRGTDTQYF
TRBV7-6	-	TRBJ2-1	-	TGTGCCAGCAGCTTACAGAGTCGGGGGTACAATGAGCAGTTCTTC	CASSLQSRGYNEQFF
TRBV5-4	-	TRBJ2-7	TRBD2	TGTGCCAGCAGCGGCCAGCGGGGAGGTGGCAACGAGCAGTACTTC	CASSGQRGGGNEQYF
TRBV9	-	TRBJ2-5	-	TGTGCCAGCAGCTCCGGCCCCCGGGGGGAGACCCAGTACTTC	CASSSGPRGETQYF
TRBV6-5	-	TRBJ2-1	-	TGTGCCAGCAGTCAGTACAATGAGCAGTTCTTC	CASSQYNEQFF
TRBV6-1	-	TRBJ2-5	TRBD2	TGTGCCAGCAGTGAAACGACTAGCAGGGCGGAGACCCAGTACTTC	CASSETTSRAETQYF
TRBV6-6	once	TRBJ1-4	-	TGTGCCAGCAGTCGAACGGACATTTTGGACAATGAAAAACTGTTTTTT	CASSRTDILDNEKLFF
TRBV30	-	TRBJ1-5	-	TGTGCCTGGAGTGGGACAGTCAATCAGCCCCAGCATTTT	CAWSGTVNQPQHF
TRBV19	few	TRBJ2-7	TRBD1	TGTGCCAGTAGTACGCGACAGGGGCCGCTCGAGCAGTACTTC	CASSTRQGPLEQYF
TRBV11-3	-	TRBJ2-1	-	TGTGCCAGCAGCGGCAACGACAATGAGCAGTTCTTC	CASSGNDNEQFF
TRBV6-1	-	TRBJ1-1	-	TGTGCCAGCAGTGAAGCCGGTGGGAGGACTGAAGCTTTCTTT	CASSEAGGRTEAFF
TRBV5-1	once	TRBJ2-7	-	TGCGCCAGCCAAGAACAGGGTCTAGGCTACGAGCAGTACTTC	CASQEQGLGYEQYF
TRBV7-8	-	TRBJ1-1	-	TGTGCCAGCAGCTACCCAACAGGGAAACACACTGAAGCTTTCTTT	CASSYPTGKHTEAFF
TRBV5-4	-	TRBJ1-3	-	TGTGCCAGCAGCACAGGACAGCGAGGAGACACCATATATTTT	CASSTGQRGDTIYF
TRBV5-1	-	TRBJ2-7	-	TGCGCCAGCAGCTTGGGGTTGGCAGGGACCTACGAGCAGTACTTC	CASSLGLAGTYEQYF
TRBV27	-	TRBJ2-1	TRBD2	TGTGCCAGCAGTTCGAGCGGGGGGTTCTATGAGCAGTTCTTC	CASSSSGGFYEQFF
TRBV21-1	-	TRBJ1-1	-	TGTGCCAGCAGCACTCCAGGGTTTCTAGCTTTCTTT	CASSTPGFLAFF
TRBV15	-	TRBJ2-5	-	TGTGCCACCAGCAGAGATTTACAGTCCCAAGAGACCCAGTACTTC	CATSRDLQSQETQYF
TRBV5-4	-	TRBJ2-7	-	TGTGCCAGCAGGGCTGGGCGGGACAGACCCTACGAGCAGTACTTC	CASRAGRDRPYEQYF
TRBV20-1	-	TRBJ1-1	TRBD1	TGCAGTGCTAGAGGGGACAGTGAAGCTTTCTTT	CSARGDSEAFF
TRBV19	-	TRBJ1-1	-	TGTGCCAGTAGAACGTGGGCCACTGAAGCTTTCTTT	CASRTWATEAFF
TRBV30	-	TRBJ2-1	TRBD2	TGTGCCTGGAGACCCGGGACTAGCTTCGGGGAGCAGTTCTTC	CAWRPGTSFGEQFF
TRBV18	-	TRBJ2-6	-	TGTGCCAGCTCACCAAGGACAGCAGAATTCTCTGGGGCCAACGTCCTGACTTTC	CASSPRTAEFSGANVLTF
TRBV18	few	TRBJ2-2	-	TGTGCCAGCTCACTGAATGAGGGTACCGGGGAGCTGTTTTTT	CASSLNEGTGELFF
TRBV6-5	-	TRBJ2-6	-	TGTGCCAGCAGATCAACAGGGTTAGGGGCCAACGTCCTGACTTTC	CASRSTGLGANVLTF
TRBV7-8	-	TRBJ2-7	-	TGTGCCAGCAGCTCAACAGGGTACGAGCAGTACTTC	CASSSTGYEQYF
TRBV6-5	-	TRBJ1-2	-	TGTGCCGGGGACCTCTGGGGGGGAGACGGCTACACCTTC	CAGDLWGGDGYTF
TRBV19	-	TRBJ1-1	-	TGTGCCAGTAGTGTAAGGGGATTGGGTAGCACTGAAGCTTTCTTT	CASSVRGLGSTEAFF
TRBV4-1	-	TRBJ1-2	TRBD1	TGCGCCAGCAGCCAAACGACAGGGGACTATGGCTACACCTTC	CASSQTTGDYGYTF
TRBV7-9	-	TRBJ2-1	-	TGTGCCAGCAGCACAATCGATGAGCAGTTCTTC	CASSTIDEQFF
TRBV19	-	TRBJ1-4	TRBD1	TGTGCCAGTAGTATCCCCGAAAAGACAGGGCAAGATGAAAAACTGTTTTTT	CASSIPEKTGQDEKLFF
TRBV7-2	-	TRBJ2-3	-	TGTGCCAGCAGGCAACCGGGACTCCGGAGGACAGATACGCAGTATTTT	CASRQPGLRRTDTQYF
TRBV25-1	-	TRBJ2-5	-	TGTGCCAGCAGTGAAGGGACCCGGGGGTCAGAGACCCAGTACTTC	CASSEGTRGSETQYF
TRBV28	once	TRBJ2-1	TRBD1	TGTGCCAGCAGTCCCCAGGGACAGGGGGCAGGTGAGCAGTTCTTC	CASSPQGQGAGEQFF
TRBV5-1	-	TRBJ1-1	-	TGCGCCAGCAGCTTCAGAACCTCCTCCAGGGAATCGAACACTGAAGCTTTCTTT	CASSFRTSSRESNTEAFF
TRBV5-4	many	TRBJ2-3	TRBD2	TGTGCCAGCAGCCCTGCGGGGGGGGCCGGGGAAGGAGATACGCAGTATTTT	CASSPAGGAGEGDTQYF
TRBV2	-	TRBJ1-3	-	TGTGCCAGCAGTGCGGAGGGAACCCCTGGAAACACCATATATTTT	CASSAEGTPGNTIYF
TRBV5-1	-	TRBJ2-5	-	TGCGCCAGCAGCGTAGGACGAGGAGGGGGCCGGGGAGGAGAGACCCAGTACTTC	CASSVGRGGGRGGETQYF